This T cell receptor beta chain was sequenced in a study of T-cell reconstitution after alpha-beta-depleted transplantation in children. Trimming left V 3 bases short and J 3 bases short, with 8 bases between. The CDR3 runs 13 residues. Germline V gene sequence: CDR1 KGHSH, CDR2 LQKENI. This sample's TCRbeta library carried unique molecular identifier barcodes. TCRdb itself ran the PCR reads through MiXCR, one entry per CDR3 protein. The repertoire holds around 200,000 distinct CDR3 sequences, with roughly 9.1% as singletons. This chain uses TRBV18 with TRBJ2-5; no firm D call. This receptor was identified in a male patient aged 2 to 10 who had a stem cell transplant for acute myeloid leukemia, so the T cells may come from the graft donor. This specimen consisted of PBMCs, mostly from graft donor cells, obtained 360 days after TCRalphabeta/CD19-depleted stem cell transplant. The CDR3 region has the DNA TGTGCCAGCTCACCTTCCGAGAAAGAGACCCAGTACTTC. Its translation: CASSPSEKETQYF.